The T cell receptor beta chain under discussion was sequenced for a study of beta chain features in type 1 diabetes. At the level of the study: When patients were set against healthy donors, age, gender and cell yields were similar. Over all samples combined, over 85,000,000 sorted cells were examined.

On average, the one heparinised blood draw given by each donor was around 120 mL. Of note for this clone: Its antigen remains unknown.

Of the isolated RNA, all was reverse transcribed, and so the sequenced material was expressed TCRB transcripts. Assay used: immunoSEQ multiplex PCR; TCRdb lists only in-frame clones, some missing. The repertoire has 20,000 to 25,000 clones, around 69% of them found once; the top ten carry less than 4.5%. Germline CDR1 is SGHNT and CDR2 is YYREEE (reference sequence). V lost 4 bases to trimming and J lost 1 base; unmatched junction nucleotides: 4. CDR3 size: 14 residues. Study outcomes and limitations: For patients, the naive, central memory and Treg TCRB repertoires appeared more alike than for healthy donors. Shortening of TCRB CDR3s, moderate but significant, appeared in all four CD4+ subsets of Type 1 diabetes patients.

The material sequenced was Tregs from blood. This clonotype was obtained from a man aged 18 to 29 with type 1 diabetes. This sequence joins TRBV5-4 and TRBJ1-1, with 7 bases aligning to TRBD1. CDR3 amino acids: CASSPDRRNTEAFF. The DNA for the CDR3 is TGTGCCAGCAGCCCGGACAGGAGGAACACTGAAGCTTTCTTT.